This section outlines one T cell receptor (beta chain) sequence together with its context. No antigen is known for it. The data are from a study of cytomegalovirus exposure and HLA in healthy donors. Study findings and constraints: In a later analysis, around 18,000 TCR beta sequences were associated with HLA alleles at 0.05 false discovery rate. A few of the chains that were CMV-associated were confirmed in vitro to be specific for CMV antigens.

It was with 60 Vbeta and 13 Jbeta primers that the PCR ran. Sequencing was performed with immunoSEQ multiplex PCR; in TCRdb, only in-frame clones are kept and a portion is missing. The sample gives about 130,000 clones, 77% of which show up once; 4.2% is in the top ten. The CDR3 extends over 14 amino acids. Germline V gives CDR1 SGHRS, CDR2 YFSETQ. Losses at the gene ends were 4 bases for V and 6 bases for J; bases not matched to a gene: 8. The receptor was isolated from a male donor in good health and CMV-seropositive. The V and J genes are TRBV5-1 and TRBJ2-5; 8 bases match TRBD1. The sample taken for sequencing was PBMCs. The CDR3 sequence: CASSDDRGGKTQYF. In DNA form, the CDR3 reads TGCGCCAGCAGCGACGACAGGGGTGGGAAGACCCAGTACTTC.